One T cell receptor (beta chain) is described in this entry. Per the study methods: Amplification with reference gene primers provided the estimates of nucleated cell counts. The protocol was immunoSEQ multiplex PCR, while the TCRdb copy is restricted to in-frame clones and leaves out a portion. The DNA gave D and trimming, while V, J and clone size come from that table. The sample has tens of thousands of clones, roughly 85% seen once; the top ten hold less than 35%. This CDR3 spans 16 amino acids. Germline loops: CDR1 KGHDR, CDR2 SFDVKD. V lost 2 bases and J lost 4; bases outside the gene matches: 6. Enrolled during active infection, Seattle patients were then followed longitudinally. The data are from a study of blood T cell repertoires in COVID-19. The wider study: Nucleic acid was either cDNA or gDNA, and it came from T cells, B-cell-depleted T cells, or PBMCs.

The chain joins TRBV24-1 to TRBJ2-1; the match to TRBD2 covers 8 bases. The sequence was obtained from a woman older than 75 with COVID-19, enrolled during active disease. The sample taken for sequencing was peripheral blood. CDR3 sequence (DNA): TGTGCCACCAGTGATTCACTAGCGGAGAAGTACAATGAGCAGTTCTTC. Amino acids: CATSDSLAEKYNEQFF.